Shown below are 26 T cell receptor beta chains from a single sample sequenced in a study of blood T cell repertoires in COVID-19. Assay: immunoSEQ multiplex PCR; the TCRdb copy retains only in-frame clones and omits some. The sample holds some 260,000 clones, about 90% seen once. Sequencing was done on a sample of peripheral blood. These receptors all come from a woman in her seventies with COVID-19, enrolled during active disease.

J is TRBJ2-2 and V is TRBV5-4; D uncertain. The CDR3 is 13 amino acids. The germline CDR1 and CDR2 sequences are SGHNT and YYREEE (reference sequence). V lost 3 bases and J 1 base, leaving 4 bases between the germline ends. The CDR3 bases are TGTGCCAGCAGCTCTCGGAACACCGGGGAGCTGTTTTTT. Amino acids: CASSSRNTGELFF. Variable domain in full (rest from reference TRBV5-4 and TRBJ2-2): ETGVTQSPTHLIKTRGQQVTLRCSSQSGHNTVSWYQQALGQGPQFIFQYYREEENGRGNFPPRFSGLQFPNYSSELNVNALELDDSALYLCASSSRNTGELFFGEGSRLTVL.

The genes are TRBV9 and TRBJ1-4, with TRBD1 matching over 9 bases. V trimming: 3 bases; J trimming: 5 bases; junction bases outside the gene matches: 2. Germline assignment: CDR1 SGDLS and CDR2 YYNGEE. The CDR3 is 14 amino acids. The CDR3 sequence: CASSGGQGNEKLFF. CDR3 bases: TGTGCCAGCAGCGGTGGACAGGGGAATGAAAAACTGTTTTTT. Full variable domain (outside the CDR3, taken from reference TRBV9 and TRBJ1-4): DSGVTQTPKHLITATGQRVTLRCSPRSGDLSVYWYQQSLDQGLQFLIQYYNGEERAKGNILERFSAQQFPDLHSELNLSSLELGDSALYFCASSGGQGNEKLFFGSGTQLSVL.

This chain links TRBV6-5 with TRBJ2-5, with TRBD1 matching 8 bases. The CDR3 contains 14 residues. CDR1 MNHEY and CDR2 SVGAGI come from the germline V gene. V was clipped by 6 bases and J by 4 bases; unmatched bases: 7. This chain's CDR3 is CASRPSGGGETQYF. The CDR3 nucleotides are TGTGCCAGCAGGCCTTCAGGGGGCGGAGAGACCCAGTACTTC.

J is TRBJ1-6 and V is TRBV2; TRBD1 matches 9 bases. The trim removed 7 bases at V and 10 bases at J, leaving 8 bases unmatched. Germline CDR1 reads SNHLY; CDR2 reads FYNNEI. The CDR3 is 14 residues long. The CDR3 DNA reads TGTGCCAGCACCCGGGACAGGGAGTACTCACCCCTCCACTTT. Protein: CASTRDREYSPLHF. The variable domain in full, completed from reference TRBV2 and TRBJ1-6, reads EPEVTQTPSHQVTQMGQEVILRCVPISNHLYFYWYRQILGQKVEFLVSFYNNEISEKSEIFDDQFSVERPDGSNFTLKIRSTKLEDSAMYFCASTRDREYSPLHFGNGTRLTVT.

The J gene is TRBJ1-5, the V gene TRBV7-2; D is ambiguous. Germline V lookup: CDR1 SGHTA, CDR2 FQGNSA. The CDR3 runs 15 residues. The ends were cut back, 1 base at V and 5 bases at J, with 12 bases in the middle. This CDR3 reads CASSLGTGGYQPQHF. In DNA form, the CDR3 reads TGTGCCAGCAGCTTAGGGACGGGAGGGTATCAGCCCCAGCATTTT.

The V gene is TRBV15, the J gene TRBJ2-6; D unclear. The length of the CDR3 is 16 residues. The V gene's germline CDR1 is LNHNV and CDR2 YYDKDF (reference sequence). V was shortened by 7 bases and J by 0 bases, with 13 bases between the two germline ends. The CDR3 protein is CATTPGQSSGANVLTF. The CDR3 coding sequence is TGTGCCACCACCCCGGGTCAGAGCTCTGGGGCCAACGTCCTGACTTTC.

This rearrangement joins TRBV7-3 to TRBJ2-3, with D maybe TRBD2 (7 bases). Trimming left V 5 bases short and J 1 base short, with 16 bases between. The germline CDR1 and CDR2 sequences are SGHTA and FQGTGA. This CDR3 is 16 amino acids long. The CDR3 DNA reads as TGTGCCAGCAGCGCCAGGGGAGGGGCCCGCACAGATACGCAGTATTTT. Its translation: CASSARGGARTDTQYF.

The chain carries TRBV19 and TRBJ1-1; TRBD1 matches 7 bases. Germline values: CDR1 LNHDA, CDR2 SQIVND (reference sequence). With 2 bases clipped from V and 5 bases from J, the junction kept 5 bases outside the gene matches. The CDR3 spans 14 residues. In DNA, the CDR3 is TGTGCCAGTAGTATACTCAGGGGGAAGACTGAAGCTTTCTTT. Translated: CASSILRGKTEAFF.

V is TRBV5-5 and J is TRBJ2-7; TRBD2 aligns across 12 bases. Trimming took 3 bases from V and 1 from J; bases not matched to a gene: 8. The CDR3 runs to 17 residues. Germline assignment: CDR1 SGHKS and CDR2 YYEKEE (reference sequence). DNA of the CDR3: TGTGCCAGCAGCTGGAGACCAGGACTAGCGGGGTCCTACGAGCAGTACTTC. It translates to CASSWRPGLAGSYEQYF.

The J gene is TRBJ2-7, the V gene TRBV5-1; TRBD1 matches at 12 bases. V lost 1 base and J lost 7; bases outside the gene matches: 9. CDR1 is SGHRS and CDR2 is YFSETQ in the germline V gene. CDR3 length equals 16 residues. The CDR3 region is CASSLYLGQGAREQYF. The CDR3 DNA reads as TGCGCCAGCAGCTTGTACCTGGGACAGGGGGCAAGGGAGCAGTACTTC.

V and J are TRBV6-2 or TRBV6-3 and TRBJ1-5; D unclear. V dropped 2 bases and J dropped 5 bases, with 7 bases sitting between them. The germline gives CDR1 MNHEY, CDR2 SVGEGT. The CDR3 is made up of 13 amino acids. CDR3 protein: CASSYRVDQPQHF. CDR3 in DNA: TGTGCCAGCAGTTACAGAGTAGATCAGCCCCAGCATTTT.

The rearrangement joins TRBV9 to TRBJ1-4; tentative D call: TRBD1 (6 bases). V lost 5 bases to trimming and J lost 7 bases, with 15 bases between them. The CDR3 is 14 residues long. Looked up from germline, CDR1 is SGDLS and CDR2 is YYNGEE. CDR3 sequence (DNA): TGTGCCAGCAGTATACAGGGTCGTGGTGAAAAACTGTTTTTT. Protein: CASSIQGRGEKLFF.

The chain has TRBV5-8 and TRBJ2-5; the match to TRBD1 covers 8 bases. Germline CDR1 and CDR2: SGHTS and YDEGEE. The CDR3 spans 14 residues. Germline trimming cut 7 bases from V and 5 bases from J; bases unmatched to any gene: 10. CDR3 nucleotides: TGTGCCAGCGGACCGGCAGGGGGCATTGAGACCCAGTACTTC. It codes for CASGPAGGIETQYF.

The CDR3 sequence is CASSGTSGATDTQYF. CDR3 DNA: TGTGCCAGCAGCGGGACTAGCGGAGCCACAGATACGCAGTATTTT. This chain connects TRBV9 to TRBJ2-3; 10 positions match TRBD2. This CDR3 spans 15 amino acids. Germline CDR1 SGDLS, CDR2 YYNGEE. Trimming took 3 bases from V and 2 from J; bases not matched to a gene: 3.

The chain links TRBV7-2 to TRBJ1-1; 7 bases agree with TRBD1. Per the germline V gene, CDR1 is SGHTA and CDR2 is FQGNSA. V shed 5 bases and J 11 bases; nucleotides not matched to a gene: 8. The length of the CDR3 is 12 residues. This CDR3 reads CASSIDRARAFF. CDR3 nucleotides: TGTGCCAGCAGCATCGACAGGGCTCGTGCTTTCTTT.

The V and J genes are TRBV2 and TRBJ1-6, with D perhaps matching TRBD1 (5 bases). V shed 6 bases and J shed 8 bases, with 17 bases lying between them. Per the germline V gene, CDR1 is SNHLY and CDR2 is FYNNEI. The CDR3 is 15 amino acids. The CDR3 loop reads CASSDRVRGYSPLHF. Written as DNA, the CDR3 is TGTGCCAGCAGCGATCGGGTCCGGGGGTATTCACCCCTCCACTTT.

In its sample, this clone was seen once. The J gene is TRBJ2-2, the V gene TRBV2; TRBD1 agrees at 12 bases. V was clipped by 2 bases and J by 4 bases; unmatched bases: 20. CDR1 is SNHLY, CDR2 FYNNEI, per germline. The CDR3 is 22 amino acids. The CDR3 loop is CASSELLTSGTGGDPGTGELFF. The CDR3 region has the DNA TGTGCCAGCAGTGAACTATTAACTTCCGGGACAGGGGGCGATCCGGGCACCGGGGAGCTGTTTTTT.

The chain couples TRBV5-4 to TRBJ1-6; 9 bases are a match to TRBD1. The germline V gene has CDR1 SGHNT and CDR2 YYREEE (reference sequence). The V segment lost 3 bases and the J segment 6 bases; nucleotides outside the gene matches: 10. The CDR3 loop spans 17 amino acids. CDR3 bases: TGTGCCAGCAGCTCATACAGGGGGCGCTTGCCTAATTCACCCCTCCACTTT. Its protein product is CASSSYRGRLPNSPLHF.

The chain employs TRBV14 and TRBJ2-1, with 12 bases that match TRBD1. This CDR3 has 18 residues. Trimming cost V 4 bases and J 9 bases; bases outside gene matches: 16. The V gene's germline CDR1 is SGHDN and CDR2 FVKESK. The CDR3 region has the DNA TGTGCCAGCAGCCGCCCAAGGTATAAGGGACAGGGGGCGGTTGAGCAGTTCTTC. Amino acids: CASSRPRYKGQGAVEQFF. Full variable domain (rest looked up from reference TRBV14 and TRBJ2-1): EAGVTQFPSHSVIEKGQTVTLRCDPISGHDNLYWYRRVMGKEIKFLLHFVKESKQDESGMPNNRFLAERTGGTYSTLKVQPAELEDSGVYFCASSRPRYKGQGAVEQFFGPGTRLTVL.

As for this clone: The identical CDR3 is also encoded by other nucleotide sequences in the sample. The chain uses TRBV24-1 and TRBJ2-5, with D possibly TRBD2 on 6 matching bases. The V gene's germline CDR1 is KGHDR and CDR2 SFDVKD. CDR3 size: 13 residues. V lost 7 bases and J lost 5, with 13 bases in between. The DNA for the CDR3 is TGTGCCACCAGGCGGGGACCTGGGGAGACCCAGTACTTC. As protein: CATRRGPGETQYF.

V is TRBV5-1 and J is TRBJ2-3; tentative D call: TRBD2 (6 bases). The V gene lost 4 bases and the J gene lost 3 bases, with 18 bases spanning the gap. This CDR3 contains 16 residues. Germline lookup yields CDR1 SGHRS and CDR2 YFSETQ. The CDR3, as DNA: TGCGCCAGCAGCACAATGCGGGACTCCGCAACAGATACGCAGTATTTT. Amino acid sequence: CASSTMRDSATDTQYF.

CDR3: CASSGYGLAGAYNEQFF. The CDR3 DNA is TGTGCCAGCAGCGGTTACGGACTAGCGGGGGCCTACAATGAGCAGTTCTTC. This chain joins TRBV7-3 and TRBJ2-1; 13 bases agree with TRBD2. The J segment lost 2 bases and the V segment lost 5 bases, leaving 6 bases of the junction unmatched. The CDR3 covers 17 residues. Germline V CDR1 and CDR2: SGHTA, FQGTGA. Looking up the rest from reference TRBV7-3 and TRBJ2-1 gives the full variable domain: GAGVSQTPSNKVTEKGKYVELRCDPISGHTALYWYRQSLGQGPEFLIYFQGTGAADDSGLPNDRFFAVRPEGSVSTLKIQRTERGDSAVYLCASSGYGLAGAYNEQFFGPGTRLTVL.

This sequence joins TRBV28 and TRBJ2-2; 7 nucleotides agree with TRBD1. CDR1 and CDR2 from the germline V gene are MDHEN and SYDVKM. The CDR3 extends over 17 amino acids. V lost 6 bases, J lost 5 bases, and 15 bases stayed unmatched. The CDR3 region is CASSSNPGQFSTGELFF. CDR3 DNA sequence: TGTGCCAGCAGCAGCAATCCGGGACAGTTTAGTACCGGGGAGCTGTTTTTT.

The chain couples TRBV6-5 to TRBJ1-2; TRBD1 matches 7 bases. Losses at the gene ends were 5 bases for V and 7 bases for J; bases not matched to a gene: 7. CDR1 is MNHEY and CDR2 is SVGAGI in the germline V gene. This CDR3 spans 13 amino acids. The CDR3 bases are TGTGCCAGCAGTAGAACAGGGGAGACTGGCTACACCTTC. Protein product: CASSRTGETGYTF.

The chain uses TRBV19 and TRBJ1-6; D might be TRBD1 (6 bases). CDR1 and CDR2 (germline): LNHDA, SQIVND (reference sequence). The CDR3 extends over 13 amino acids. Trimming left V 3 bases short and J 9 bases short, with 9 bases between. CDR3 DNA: TGTGCCAGTAGTATTAGGGGGTTTTCACCCCTCCACTTT. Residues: CASSIRGFSPLHF.

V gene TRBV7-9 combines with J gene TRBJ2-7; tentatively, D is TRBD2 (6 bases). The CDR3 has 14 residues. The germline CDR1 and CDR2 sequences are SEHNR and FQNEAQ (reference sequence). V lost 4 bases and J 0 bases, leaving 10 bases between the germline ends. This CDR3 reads CASSWGLPSYEQYF. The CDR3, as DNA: TGTGCCAGCAGCTGGGGACTCCCCTCCTACGAGCAGTACTTC.